This T cell receptor (beta chain) is from a study of shared clonotypes between healthy human individuals. As concerns this clone: What it binds is not known.

The material for each subset, its genomic DNA, was split evenly across several immunoSEQ plates. It was on ten immunoSEQ deep assay plates that unsorted PBMC DNA was sequenced. The method was immunoSEQ multiplex PCR; TCRdb's version includes in-frame clones alone and lacks a portion of them. The sample includes hundreds of thousands of clones, around 78% seen only once; the top ten take 9.5% to 15%. Overall study results and limits: The genetic and exposure-history diversity represented was limited by few donors.

The CDR3 loop spans 12 amino acids. The ends were cut back, 4 bases at V and 11 bases at J, with 13 bases in the middle. The germline CDR1 and CDR2 sequences are SGHTA and FQGNSA. What was sequenced was PBMCs. The chain joins TRBV7-2 to TRBJ2-3; tentatively, D is TRBD1 (6 bases). This receptor was taken from a middle-aged woman in good health. Some clones in this sample may be carry-over from other donors' samples. CDR3 sequence (DNA): TGTGCCAGCAGCTACACAGGGAAGGGGCAGTATTTT. Translating gives CASSYTGKGQYF.